The 32 T cell receptor beta chains below come from one sample, sequenced in a study of response to subunit inactivated influenza vaccine. Via MiXCR, TCRdb re-called the RT-PCR reads, giving one row per CDR3 protein. The sample records about 540,000 distinct CDR3 sequences, approximately 22% being singletons. This sample was shared with a second study, whose subject was T cells expressing NK-cell markers. That paper states: In generating TCR beta cDNA, 5'RACE template switching with UMIs was used.

The sequencing used CD4+ T cells sorted from PBMCs, collected roughly 12 days after vaccination. These TCRs come from a man in his fifties who received an inactivated influenza vaccine.

The V and J genes are TRBV6-1 and TRBJ2-3, with TRBD2 identical over 9 bases. CDR3 length: 15 residues. V lost 10 bases to trimming and J lost 2 bases; unmatched junction nucleotides: 10. Germline values: CDR1 MNHNS, CDR2 SASEGT. CDR3 sequence reads: CATERRGGYTDTQYF. The DNA of the CDR3 is TGTGCCACTGAGAGGCGGGGGGGTTACACAGATACGCAGTATTTT.

The rearrangement joins TRBV10-3 to TRBJ1-1; D is possibly TRBD1 (5 bases). Germline V gene lookup returns CDR1 ENHRY and CDR2 SYGVKD. The CDR3 loop spans 13 amino acids. V lost 5 bases, J lost 2 bases, and 9 bases lay in between. CDR3 amino acids: CAISTGTNTEAFF. The CDR3 DNA is TGTGCCATCAGTACCGGGACCAACACTGAAGCTTTCTTT.

This clonotype was recorded once. The chain employs TRBV4-2 and TRBJ2-5; 8 positions match TRBD2. This CDR3 has 16 residues. Germline V gene sequence: CDR1 LGHNA, CDR2 YNFKEQ. V was clipped by 0 bases and J by 1 base; unmatched bases: 4. CDR3 loop: CASSQDLSGTQETQYF. The CDR3 DNA sequence: TGTGCCAGCAGCCAAGATCTTAGCGGGACCCAAGAGACCCAGTACTTC.

The V call is TRBV9, the J call TRBJ2-2; 7 bases are shared with TRBD2. V was clipped by 0 bases and J by 5 bases; unmatched bases: 7. Per the germline V gene, CDR1 is SGDLS and CDR2 is YYNGEE. There are 16 residues in the CDR3. The CDR3 reads CASSVDAGAVTGELFF. The CDR3 DNA reads as TGTGCCAGCAGCGTAGACGCGGGAGCGGTGACCGGGGAGCTGTTTTTT.

This clonotype was detected ten times or more. Written as DNA, the CDR3 is TGTGCCAGCAGCAGGGGACTAGCGGAAAACATTCAGTACTTC. Amino acid sequence: CASSRGLAENIQYF. V usage is TRBV7-2 and J usage is TRBJ2-4; 11 nucleotides align to TRBD2. This CDR3 is 14 amino acids long. The V segment lost 5 bases and the J segment 5 bases; nucleotides outside the gene matches: 2. Germline CDR1 is SGHTA and CDR2 is FQGNSA.

The rearrangement uses TRBV12-3 or TRBV12-4 and TRBJ2-5; 12 nucleotides match TRBD1. This CDR3 is 15 amino acids long. V dropped 5 bases and J dropped 5; count of bases not matched to a gene: 6. The chain's CDR3 is CASSQGQGARETQYF. The CDR3 bases are TGTGCCAGCAGTCAGGGACAGGGGGCGAGGGAGACCCAGTACTTC.

This clonotype was counted many times. The chain employs TRBV4-1 and TRBJ2-2; D ambiguous. From germline, CDR1 is MGHRA and CDR2 YSYEKL. Trimming shortened V by 3 bases and J by 2 bases, and 7 bases separated the two germline ends. The CDR3 contains 14 residues. This chain's CDR3 is CASSHLVNTGELFF. DNA for the CDR3: TGCGCCAGCAGCCATCTCGTTAACACCGGGGAGCTGTTTTTT.

The chain recombines TRBV30 with TRBJ2-5; TRBD1 might be the D (5 bases). Deletions cut 1 base from V and 2 bases from J, with 5 bases between. Germline loops: CDR1 GTSNPN, CDR2 SVGIG (reference sequence). This CDR3 has 12 amino acids. The DNA for the CDR3 is TGTGCCTGGAGTGGACAGCAAGAGACCCAGTACTTC. Amino acid sequence: CAWSGQQETQYF.

Only a few counts were recorded for this clonotype. The V call is TRBV20-1, the J call TRBJ1-1, with 10 bases lining up with TRBD1. Germline CDR1 DFQATT, CDR2 SNEGSKA (reference sequence). CDR3 size: 16 residues. V dropped 6 bases and J dropped 0; count of bases not matched to a gene: 10. For the CDR3, the DNA is TGCAGTGCCAGACAGGGGGCCTCTCTATTGAACACTGAAGCTTTCTTT. This gives the protein CSARQGASLLNTEAFF.

The V call is TRBV6-5, the J call TRBJ1-2; D not certain. CDR1 MNHEY and CDR2 SVGAGI come from the germline V gene. V lost 0 bases to trimming and J lost 1 base, with 12 bases between them. The CDR3 loop spans 16 amino acids. The chain's CDR3 is CASSYSGVFSNYGYTF. Written as DNA, the CDR3 is TGTGCCAGCAGTTACTCTGGGGTATTCAGTAACTATGGCTACACCTTC.

Only a few counts were recorded for this clonotype. This chain connects TRBV13 to TRBJ1-2, with TRBD1 identical over 11 bases. V shed 5 bases, J shed 3 bases, and the junction held 5 bases outside the gene matches. Germline V gene data show CDR1 as PRHDT and CDR2 as FYEKMQ (reference sequence). CDR3 size: 15 residues. DNA of the CDR3: TGTGCCAGCAGCACCCGGACAGGGGGCGACTATGGCTACACCTTC. This codes for CASSTRTGGDYGYTF. Full variable domain (outside the CDR3, taken from reference TRBV13 and TRBJ1-2): AAGVIQSPRHLIKEKRETATLKCYPIPRHDTVYWYQQGPGQDPQFLISFYEKMQSDKGSIPDRFSAQQFSDYHSELNMSSLELGDSALYFCASSTRTGGDYGYTFGSGTRLTVV.

The CDR3 region is CASSLGLRRSGRAGSYEQYF. The CDR3 DNA follows: TGTGCCAGCAGTTTAGGTCTGCGTCGTAGCGGGAGGGCCGGCTCCTACGAGCAGTACTTC. This chain connects TRBV27 to TRBJ2-7; 11 bases agree with TRBD2. In germline, CDR1 is MNHEY, CDR2 SMNVEV (reference sequence). The CDR3 length is 20 residues. V lost 2 bases to trimming and J lost 0 bases; unmatched junction nucleotides: 15.

The V gene is TRBV7-2, the J gene TRBJ2-1, with TRBD2 as a possible D gene (6 bases). Germline V gene data show CDR1 as SGHTA and CDR2 as FQGNSA. CDR3 size: 15 residues. With 1 base removed from V and 4 bases from J, the gap between germline ends came to 11 bases. In nucleotides, the CDR3 is TGTGCCAGCAGCTTAGACGGACTATCTTACAATGAGCAGTTCTTC. Its protein is CASSLDGLSYNEQFF.

This chain links TRBV6-1 with TRBJ2-2, with no clear D. Germline V lookup: CDR1 MNHNS, CDR2 SASEGT. The CDR3 length is 14 residues. V lost 3 bases and J lost 2, with 7 bases in between. The CDR3: CASSDQVNTGELFF. The DNA for the CDR3 is TGTGCCAGCAGTGATCAGGTTAACACCGGGGAGCTGTTTTTT.

The V gene is TRBV6-5, the J gene TRBJ2-5; D gene unclear. Trimming stripped 2 bases from V and 5 bases from J, with 15 bases between. The V gene's germline CDR1 is MNHEY and CDR2 SVGAGI. The length of the CDR3 is 15 residues. The CDR3 loop reads CASSYRPGAVETQYF. The CDR3 bases are TGTGCCAGCAGTTACAGGCCTGGCGCCGTTGAGACCCAGTACTTC.

The chain links TRBV10-3 to TRBJ2-7; 9 bases match TRBD1. J lost 3 bases, V lost 3 bases, and 3 bases had no gene match. In germline, CDR1 is ENHRY, CDR2 SYGVKD. CDR3 length: 14 residues. CDR3 sequence: CAISDPDRGYEQYF. Written as DNA, the CDR3 is TGTGCCATCAGTGACCCGGACAGGGGCTACGAGCAGTACTTC.

This clonotype has more than one count but fewer than ten. The chain joins TRBV12-3 or TRBV12-4 to TRBJ1-1, with D uncertain. The CDR3 loop spans 16 amino acids. The V end was cut by 4 bases, the J end by 4 bases, with 19 bases between. This chain's CDR3 is CASSSRSTGGSTEAFF. The CDR3 region has the DNA TGTGCCAGCAGTTCAAGGTCCACGGGTGGGTCCACTGAAGCTTTCTTT.

The chain uses TRBV5-1 and TRBJ1-1, with D hard to call. The V end lost 0 bases, the J end lost 5 bases, and 8 bases lay between the germline ends. CDR3 length: 13 residues. In germline, CDR1 is SGHRS, CDR2 YFSETQ. The DNA of the CDR3 is TGCGCCAGCAGCTTGGTTCGGGCAACTGAAGCTTTCTTT. This sequence encodes CASSLVRATEAFF.

The CDR3 loop reads CASNLGQPQETQYF. The CDR3 DNA reads TGCGCCAGCAACCTGGGACAGCCCCAAGAGACCCAGTACTTC. The chain uses TRBV5-1 and TRBJ2-5; 7 bases agree with TRBD1. The germline V gene encodes CDR1 SGHRS and CDR2 YFSETQ. The trim removed 6 bases at V and 1 base at J, leaving 6 bases unmatched. The length of the CDR3 is 14 residues.

This clonotype was seen more than once but under ten times. The chain has TRBV4-3 and TRBJ2-7; D may be TRBD2 (6 bases). The germline CDR1 and CDR2 sequences are LGHNA and YSLEER. The CDR3 is 13 amino acids. V gave up 1 base and J gave up 6 bases, with 10 bases separating them. Here the CDR3 DNA reads TGCGCCAGCAGCCAAGGTCTAGCGCGCGAGCAGTACTTC. As protein: CASSQGLAREQYF.

This rearrangement joins TRBV6-1 to TRBJ2-1; a possible D gene is TRBD1 (7 bases). The CDR3 covers 14 residues. From germline, CDR1 is MNHNS and CDR2 SASEGT. V was shortened by 7 bases and J by 12 bases, with 22 bases between the two germline ends. The chain's CDR3 is CASNDRDRGLRQFF. In DNA form, the CDR3 reads TGTGCCAGCAACGACCGGGACAGAGGACTAAGGCAGTTCTTC.

The chain links TRBV6-2 or TRBV6-3 to TRBJ2-1; TRBD2 agrees at 9 bases. CDR1 MNHEY and CDR2 SVGEGT come from the germline V gene. The junction had 13 bases not matched to a gene; V was cut back by 5 bases and J by 2 bases. The CDR3 covers 18 residues. The CDR3 sequence is CASSGGGWSGGPYNEQFF. In DNA form, the CDR3 reads TGTGCCAGCAGTGGGGGAGGTTGGAGCGGGGGGCCCTACAATGAGCAGTTCTTC.

This clonotype was seen at least ten times. This rearrangement joins TRBV20-1 to TRBJ1-2; D call uncertain. The V end lost 3 bases, the J end lost 4 bases, and 21 bases lay between the germline ends. CDR3 length: 16 residues. Germline-derived CDR1 and CDR2 are DFQATT and SNEGSKA (reference sequence). CDR3 bases: TGCAGTGCTAGTATTGTCGGTGTTGGCAGCCTCTATGGCTACACCTTC. As protein: CSASIVGVGSLYGYTF.

This clonotype has just a few counts. The J gene is TRBJ2-1, the V gene TRBV5-1, with D perhaps TRBD1 (7 bases). The CDR3 is 16 amino acids. In germline, CDR1 is SGHRS, CDR2 YFSETQ. The V end was cut by 4 bases, the J end by 0 bases, with 14 bases between. The CDR3 loop reads CASSPGGLSSYNEQFF. The DNA of the CDR3 is TGCGCCAGCAGCCCAGGGGGGTTAAGCTCCTACAATGAGCAGTTCTTC.

A few counts support this clonotype. The CDR3 spells CAISRDRDEQYF. Written as DNA, the CDR3 is TGTGCCATCAGTCGGGACAGGGACGAGCAGTACTTC. The rearrangement links TRBV10-3 to TRBJ2-7, with 9 bases lining up with TRBD1. Trimming cost V 5 bases and J 5 bases; bases outside gene matches: 1. Germline loops: CDR1 ENHRY, CDR2 SYGVKD. The CDR3 has 12 residues.

A few counts support this clonotype. The rearrangement joins TRBV28 to TRBJ2-3; 10 nucleotides line up with TRBD2. Germline V gene sequence: CDR1 MDHEN, CDR2 SYDVKM. The V gene end was trimmed by 4 bases and the J gene end by 7 bases; junction bases not matched to a gene: 14. The CDR3 consists of 17 residues. CDR3 residues: CASSSSLAGAGGYTQYF. DNA for the CDR3: TGTGCCAGCAGTTCAAGTCTAGCGGGGGCCGGAGGATATACGCAGTATTTT.

Only a few counts were recorded for this clonotype. The genes are TRBV5-1 and TRBJ2-3; D remains unclear. Germline V gene lookup returns CDR1 SGHRS and CDR2 YFSETQ. This CDR3 has 14 residues. Trimming pared 4 bases from V and 4 bases from J, leaving 13 bases between. This CDR3 is CASSGSTPADTQYF. CDR3 coding DNA: TGCGCCAGCAGCGGATCAACACCCGCAGATACGCAGTATTTT.

This clonotype was picked up a small number of times. CDR3 residues: CASSEYGLANTGELFF. The CDR3 region has the DNA TGTGCCAGCAGTGAATACGGACTAGCGAACACCGGGGAGCTGTTTTTT. The V gene is TRBV25-1, the J gene TRBJ2-2; 7 bases map to TRBD2. Per the germline V gene, CDR1 is MGHDK and CDR2 is SYGVNS. This CDR3 region has 16 residues. Trimming removed 0 bases from V and 0 bases from J; junction bases left unmatched: 1.

In this sample, this clonotype turned up a few times. The chain joins TRBV6-1 to TRBJ1-3; unclear D gene. The CDR3 totals 16 residues. V shed 6 bases and J shed 0 bases, with 15 bases lying between them. Germline V gene sequence: CDR1 MNHNS, CDR2 SASEGT. CDR3 in amino acids: CASSWGGRNSGNTIYF. CDR3 in DNA: TGTGCCAGCAGCTGGGGTGGCCGAAACTCTGGAAACACCATATATTTT.

This clonotype was observed once. The V and J genes are TRBV29-1 and TRBJ2-7; no definite D call. The germline V and J ends were trimmed by 5 bases and 3 bases, with 11 bases remaining between them. The CDR3 has 12 amino acids. CDR1 is SQVTM, CDR2 ANQGSEA, per germline. CDR3 in DNA: TGCAGCGTTCAGGTTGGCATCTACGAGCAGTACTTC. Amino acid sequence: CSVQVGIYEQYF.

This clonotype was counted between two and nine times. The chain carries TRBV10-3 and TRBJ2-3; 13 bases agree with TRBD2. There are 17 residues in the CDR3. Germline V gives CDR1 ENHRY, CDR2 SYGVKD. V was clipped by 3 bases and J by 2 bases; unmatched bases: 5. This CDR3 is CAISELGLAGYTDTQYF. For the CDR3, the DNA is TGTGCCATCAGTGAATTGGGACTAGCGGGATACACAGATACGCAGTATTTT.

V gene TRBV7-9 combines with J gene TRBJ1-4; TRBD1 is a possible D gene (5 bases). Deletions cut 9 bases from V and 8 bases from J, with 25 bases between. The germline CDR1 and CDR2 sequences are SEHNR and FQNEAQ (reference sequence). The CDR3 runs 16 residues. The CDR3 DNA sequence: TGTGCCAGTGTCCAGGGAATCGGGGGAATTCGCGAAAAACTGTTTTTT. Its translation: CASVQGIGGIREKLFF.